This TCR beta chain is from a study of beta chain features in type 1 diabetes. Study-wide findings and caveats: TCRB CDR3 length was moderately but significantly reduced in all four CD4+ subsets of Type 1 diabetes patients.

Reverse transcribing all isolated RNA meant expressed TCRB transcripts were sequenced. TCRdb's table, derived via immunoSEQ multiplex PCR, lists solely in-frame clones and lacks some. This sample has about 190,000 clones, with around 7.8% found just once. Details on this clone: Antigen: not known.

This clonotype was obtained from a woman aged 40 to 50 with type 1 diabetes. The sequencing sample was made of central memory CD4+ T cells from blood.

The CDR3 DNA follows: TGTGCCAGCAGTGGAACAGGGGGCAGGGATGGCTACACCTTC. Protein: CASSGTGGRDGYTF. V is TRBV2 and J is TRBJ1-2, with 9 nucleotides matching TRBD1. CDR1 is SNHLY and CDR2 is FYNNEI in the germline V gene. This CDR3 region has 14 residues. With V trimmed by 4 bases and J by 6 bases, 6 bases remained unmatched.